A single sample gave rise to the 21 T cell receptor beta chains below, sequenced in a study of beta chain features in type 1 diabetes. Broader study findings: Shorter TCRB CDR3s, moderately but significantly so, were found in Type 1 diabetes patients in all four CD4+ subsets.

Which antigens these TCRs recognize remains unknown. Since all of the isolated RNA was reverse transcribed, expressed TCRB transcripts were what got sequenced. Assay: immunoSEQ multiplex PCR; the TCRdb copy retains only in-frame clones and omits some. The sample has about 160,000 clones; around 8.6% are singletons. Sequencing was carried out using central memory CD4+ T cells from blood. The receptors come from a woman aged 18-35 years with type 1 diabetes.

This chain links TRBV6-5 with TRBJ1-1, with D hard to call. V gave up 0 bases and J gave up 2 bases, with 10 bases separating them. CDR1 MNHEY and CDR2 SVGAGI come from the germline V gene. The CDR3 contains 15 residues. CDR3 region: CASSYSSRGNTEAFF. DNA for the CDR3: TGTGCCAGCAGTTACTCATCCCGGGGAAACACTGAAGCTTTCTTT.

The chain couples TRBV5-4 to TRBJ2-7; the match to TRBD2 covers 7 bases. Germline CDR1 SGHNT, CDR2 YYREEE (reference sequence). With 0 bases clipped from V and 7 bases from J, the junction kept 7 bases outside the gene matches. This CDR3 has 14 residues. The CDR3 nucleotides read TGTGCCAGCAGCTTGGGGGCCCCGGGGGGAGAGCAGTACTTC. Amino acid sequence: CASSLGAPGGEQYF. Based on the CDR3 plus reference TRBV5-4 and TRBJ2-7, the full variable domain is ETGVTQSPTHLIKTRGQQVTLRCSSQSGHNTVSWYQQALGQGPQFIFQYYREEENGRGNFPPRFSGLQFPNYSSELNVNALELDDSALYLCASSLGAPGGEQYFGPGTRLTVT.

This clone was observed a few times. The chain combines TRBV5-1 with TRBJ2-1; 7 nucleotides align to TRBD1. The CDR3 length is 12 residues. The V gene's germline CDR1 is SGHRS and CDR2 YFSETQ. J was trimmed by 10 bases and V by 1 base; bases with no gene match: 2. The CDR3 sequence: CASSLTGAEQFF. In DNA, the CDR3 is TGCGCCAGCAGCTTGACAGGGGCCGAGCAGTTCTTC.

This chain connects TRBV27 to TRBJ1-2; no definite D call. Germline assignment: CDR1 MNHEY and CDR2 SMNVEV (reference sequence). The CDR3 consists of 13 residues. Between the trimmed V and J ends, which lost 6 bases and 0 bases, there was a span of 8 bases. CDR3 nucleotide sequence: TGTGCCAGCAGCCACTCTTCTAACTATGGCTACACCTTC. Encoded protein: CASSHSSNYGYTF.

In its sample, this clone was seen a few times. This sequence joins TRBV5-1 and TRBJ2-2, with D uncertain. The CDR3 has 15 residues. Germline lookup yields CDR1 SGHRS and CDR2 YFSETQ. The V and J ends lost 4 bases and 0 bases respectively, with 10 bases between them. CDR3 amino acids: CASSADMTNTGELFF. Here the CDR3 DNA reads TGCGCCAGCAGCGCCGACATGACGAACACCGGGGAGCTGTTTTTT.

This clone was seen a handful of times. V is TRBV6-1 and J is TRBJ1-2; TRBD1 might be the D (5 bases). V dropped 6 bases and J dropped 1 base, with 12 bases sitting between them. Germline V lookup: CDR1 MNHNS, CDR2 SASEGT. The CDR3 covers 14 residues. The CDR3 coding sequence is TGTGCCAGCAGGCAGGACACTTTTAACTATGGCTACACCTTC. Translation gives CASRQDTFNYGYTF.

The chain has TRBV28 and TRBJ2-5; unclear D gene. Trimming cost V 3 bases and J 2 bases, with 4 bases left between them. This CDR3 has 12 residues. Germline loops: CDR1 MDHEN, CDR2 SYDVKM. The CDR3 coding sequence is TGTGCCAGCAGTTTCCGGCAAGAGACCCAGTACTTC. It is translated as CASSFRQETQYF.

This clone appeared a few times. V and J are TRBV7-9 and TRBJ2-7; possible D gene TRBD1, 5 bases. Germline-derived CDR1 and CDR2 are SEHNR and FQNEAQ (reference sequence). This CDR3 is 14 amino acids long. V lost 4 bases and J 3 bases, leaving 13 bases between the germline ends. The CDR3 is CASSSGSPDYEQYF. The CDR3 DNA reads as TGTGCCAGCAGCTCAGGGTCCCCAGACTACGAGCAGTACTTC.

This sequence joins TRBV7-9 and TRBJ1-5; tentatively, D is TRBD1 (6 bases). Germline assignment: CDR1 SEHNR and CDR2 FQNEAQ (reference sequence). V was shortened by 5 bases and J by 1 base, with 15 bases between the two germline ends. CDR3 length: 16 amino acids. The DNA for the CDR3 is TGTGCCAGCAGCCCCCTAGGGGGGGGGAGCAATCAGCCCCAGCATTTT. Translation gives CASSPLGGGSNQPQHF.

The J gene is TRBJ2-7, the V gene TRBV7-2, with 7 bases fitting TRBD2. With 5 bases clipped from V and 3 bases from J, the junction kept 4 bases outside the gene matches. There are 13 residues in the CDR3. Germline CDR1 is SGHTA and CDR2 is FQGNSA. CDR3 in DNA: TGTGCCAGCAGCCGGACTAGTTTCTACGAGCAGTACTTC. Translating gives CASSRTSFYEQYF.

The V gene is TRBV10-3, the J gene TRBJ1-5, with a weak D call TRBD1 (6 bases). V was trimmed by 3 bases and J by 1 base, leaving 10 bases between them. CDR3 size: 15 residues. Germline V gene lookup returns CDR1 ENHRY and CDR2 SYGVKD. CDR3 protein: CAISENRESNQPQHF. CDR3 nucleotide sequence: TGTGCCATCAGTGAAAACAGGGAAAGCAATCAGCCCCAGCATTTT.

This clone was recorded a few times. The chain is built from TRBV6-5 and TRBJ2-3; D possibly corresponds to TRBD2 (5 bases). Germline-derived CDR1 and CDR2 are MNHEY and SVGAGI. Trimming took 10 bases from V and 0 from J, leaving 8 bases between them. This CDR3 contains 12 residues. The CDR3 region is CATRGSTDTQYF. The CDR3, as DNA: TGTGCCACCCGCGGGAGCACAGATACGCAGTATTTT.

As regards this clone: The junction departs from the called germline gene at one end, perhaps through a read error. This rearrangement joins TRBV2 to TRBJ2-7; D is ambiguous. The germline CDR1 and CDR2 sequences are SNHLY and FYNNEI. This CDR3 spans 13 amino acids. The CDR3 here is CAGRLQPNYEQYF. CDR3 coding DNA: TGTGCCGGCAGACTTCAACCAAACTACGAGCAGTACTTC.

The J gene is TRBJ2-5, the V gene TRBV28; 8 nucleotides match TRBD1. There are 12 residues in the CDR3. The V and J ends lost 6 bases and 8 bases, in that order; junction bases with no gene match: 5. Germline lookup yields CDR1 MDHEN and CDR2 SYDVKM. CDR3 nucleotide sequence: TGTGCCAGCAGGATCCCAGGGGGCACCCAGTACTTC. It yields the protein CASRIPGGTQYF.

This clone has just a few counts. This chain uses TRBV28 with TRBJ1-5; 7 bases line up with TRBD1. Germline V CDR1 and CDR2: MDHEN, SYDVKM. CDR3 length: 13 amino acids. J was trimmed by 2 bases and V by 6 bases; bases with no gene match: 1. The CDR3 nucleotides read TGTGCCAGCAGCCAGGGGGGCAATCAGCCCCAGCATTTT. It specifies CASSQGGNQPQHF.

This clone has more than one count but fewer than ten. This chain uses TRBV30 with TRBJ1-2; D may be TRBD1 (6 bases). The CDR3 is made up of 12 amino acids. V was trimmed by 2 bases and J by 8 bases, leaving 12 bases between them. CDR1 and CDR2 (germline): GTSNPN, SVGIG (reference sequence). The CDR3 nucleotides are TGTGCCTGGAGTCAGGGGAGTCGCGGCTACACCTTC. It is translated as CAWSQGSRGYTF.

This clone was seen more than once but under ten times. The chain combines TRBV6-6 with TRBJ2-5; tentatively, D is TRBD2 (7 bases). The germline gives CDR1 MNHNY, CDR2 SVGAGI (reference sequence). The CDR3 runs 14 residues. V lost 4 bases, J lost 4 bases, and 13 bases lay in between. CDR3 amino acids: CASSSYREGETQYF. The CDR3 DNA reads TGTGCCAGCAGTTCTTACAGGGAGGGAGAGACCCAGTACTTC.

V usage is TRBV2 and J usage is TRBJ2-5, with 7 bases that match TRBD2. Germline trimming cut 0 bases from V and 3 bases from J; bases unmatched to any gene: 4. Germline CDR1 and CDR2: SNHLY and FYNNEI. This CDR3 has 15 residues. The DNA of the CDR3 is TGTGCCAGCAGTGAAGCGAGCCTAGCGGAAGAGACCCAGTACTTC. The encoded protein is CASSEASLAEETQYF.

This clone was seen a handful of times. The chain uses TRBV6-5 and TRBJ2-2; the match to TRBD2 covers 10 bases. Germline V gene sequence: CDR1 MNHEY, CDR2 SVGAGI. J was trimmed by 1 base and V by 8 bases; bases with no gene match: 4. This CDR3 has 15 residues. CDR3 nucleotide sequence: TGTGCCAGCTCGACTAGCGGGTGGAACACCGGGGAGCTGTTTTTT. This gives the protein CASSTSGWNTGELFF.

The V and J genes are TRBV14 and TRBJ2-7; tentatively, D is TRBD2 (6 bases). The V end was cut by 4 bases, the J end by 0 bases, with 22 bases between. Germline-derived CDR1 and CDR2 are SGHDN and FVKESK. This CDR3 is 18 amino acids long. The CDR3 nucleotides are TGTGCCAGCAGCCTTCTCCCCCCCGGGACTTCGAGCTCCTACGAGCAGTACTTC. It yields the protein CASSLLPPGTSSSYEQYF.

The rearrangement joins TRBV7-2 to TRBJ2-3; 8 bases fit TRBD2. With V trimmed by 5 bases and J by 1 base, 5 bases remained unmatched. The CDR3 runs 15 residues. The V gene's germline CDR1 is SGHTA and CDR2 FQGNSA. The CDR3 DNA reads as TGTGCCAGCAGCGCAGGACTAGCCGGCACAGATACGCAGTATTTT. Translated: CASSAGLAGTDTQYF.